This record concerns one T cell receptor beta chain sequence. Its antigen is currently not known. Base qualities are missing; no much larger clone stands one base away. Library generation was performed with the immunoSEQ multiplex PCR assay. The multiplex PCR relied on a mix of 60 forward primers for TCR Vbeta segments and 13 reverse primers for TCR Jbeta segments. The CDR3 region of rearranged TCR beta genes was amplified from genomic DNA by a multiplex PCR assay. The amplified TCR beta libraries were sequenced on the Illumina HiSeq System as 87-base-pair reads. The source study handled its data this way. A later analysis tallied 75 million to 95 million unique TCR beta chains across the 700 or so repertoires, and around 12 million of those chains were shared by two or more donors. To remove PCR and sequencing errors, raw reads were error-corrected and collapsed into unique sequences using a nearest-neighbor algorithm that merged closely related sequences. CDR3 sequences were aligned to IMGT reference sequences to assign V, D and J gene segments. Each retained sequence needed at least a six-nucleotide match to both a V gene segment and a J gene segment. A rearrangement was called productive if the CDR3 had no stop codons and remained in frame with V and J, and every other rearrangement was called non-productive. Following IMGT convention, CDR3 was defined as the stretch from the second conserved V-encoded cysteine up to the conserved J-encoded phenylalanine. The earlier analysis of fewer than 700 of the donors excluded sequences that lacked an unambiguous match to a single V gene segment. An earlier analysis of 500 to 600 of the donors classified V segments as functional when productive rearrangements were above 56.7% and as segregating when the standard deviation between donors was above 5%. A statistical classification framework was built for diagnosing cytomegalovirus status from the catalog of TCR beta chain sequences. A later analysis assigned V and J genes by comparing TCR nucleotide sequences with IMGT/GENE-DB human TR gene sequences. The TCRdist pipeline was used in a later analysis to assign CDR3 sequences and most-parsimonious VDJ recombination scenarios. In a later analysis, each TCR beta chain was defined by its CDR3 amino acid sequence together with its V-gene family, and reads without a unique V-gene family were excluded. A later analysis removed nearly 600 highly shared, low-generation-probability nucleotide sequences to deal with suspected cross-contamination and a sequencing artifact. A later analysis calculated a clonal expansion index for each public chain from normalized within-repertoire ranks of inferred template counts. A later analysis computed generation probabilities with a VDJ recombination model fitted to out-of-frame rearrangements, and checked the results against IGoR. In a later analysis, hypergeometric tests were used to score TCR-TCR, TCR-HLA and TCR-CMV co-occurrence, with a repertoire-size bias correction applied to TCR pairs. In a later analysis, false discovery rates were estimated by permuting HLA or CMV assignments 20 times. In a later analysis, co-occurring TCRs were grouped with DBSCAN, and TCRdist sequence similarity was added when clustering was performed within HLA-allele-positive subsets. Repertoires with fewer than 30,000 or more than 120,000 public chains, plus five repertoires with anomalous nucleotide sharing, were excluded from co-occurrence clustering. In its TCRdb copy, this immuneACCESS table keeps in-frame sequences only and misses some clones. Where compared with another copy, unresolved V genes explain less than half of these, and the others have no known cause. V and J calls and clone size are copied from that table; D and trimming were computed from the DNA. The sample table lists approximately 140,000 clones, 60% to 85% of them with a count of one. The ten largest account for about an eighth of the sample.

The cohort comprised 550 to 700 healthy bone marrow donors. All cohort members were sampled while nominally healthy, although unrecorded immune exposures were likely present. The donor tested CMV seropositive and was one of the 289 seropositive cohort members. A peripheral blood sample was provided by each donor, and peripheral blood mononuclear cells were used for TCR beta sequencing. The Qiagen DNeasy Blood Extraction Kit was used to extract genomic DNA from the blood cell samples. This entry is derived from a study of cytomegalovirus exposure and HLA in healthy donors (dated by TCRdb to between 2016 and 2019). Context from the whole study: In an earlier analysis of several hundred of the donors, 276 Gb of sequence data and some 120 million unique TCR beta sequences from roughly 180 million T cells were reported. Among the roughly 390 genotyped donors, around 81% belonged to the genetic ancestry cluster associated with self-reported Caucasian donors. Typing coverage varied by locus: 629-630 donors for A, B, C, DRB1 and DQB1; roughly 500 for DQA1; over 600 for DPA1; approximately 490 for DPB1. Four or five DR-DQ haplotypes were handled as single units for association and clustering because linkage in the cohort was strong. HLA typing covered class I and class II loci at four-digit resolution. On average, about 240,000 unique TCR beta nucleotide sequences were sequenced per donor among about 400 genotyped donors of the cohort, with roughly 18% of those sequences being non-productive. In an earlier analysis of 500 to 650 of the donors, high-throughput TCR beta sequencing was used to judge whether each TCR beta V gene segment behaved as functional or pseudogenic. Besides the first cohort of under 700 subjects, a separate validation cohort made up of 90 to 150 different subjects was used. High-throughput TCR immunosequencing, statistical association of individual TCRs with disease status, and machine learning were combined to predict cytomegalovirus infection status. Every discovery cohort repertoire had been produced on one sequencing platform. Using immunosequencing, the study profiled T cell repertoires from fewer than 700 subjects and related those repertoires to cytomegalovirus serostatus. A later genetic analysis used genome-wide SNP genotypes for about 65% of the 666 donors, treating that subset as a discovery cohort. The study aimed to test whether signatures of past pathogen exposure could be identified by cataloging public T cell receptors. In the later analysis, no new phenotypic data were used to find candidate immune exposures; instead, reliance was placed on TCR beta sequences and their occurrence across donors. Approximately 330 gigabases of sequencing data and roughly 81 million unique TCR sequences made up an early release that covered approximately 650 HLA-typed donors. Alongside the repertoire data, information on donor age, sex, ethnicity and CMV serostatus was compiled. A later analysis re-examined previously published TCR beta repertoires from roughly 720 donors and added high-resolution HLA genotyping to investigate patterns of TCR occurrence. Findings and caveats that apply to the study as a whole: The earlier analysis of almost 600 of the donors excluded some 15 rarely observed V segments, including chromosome 9 orphons, because counts were too low. In this cohort, only TCR beta chains were sequenced, and detectable features were limited by the absence of alpha or paired-chain data. In a later analysis, 15,000 to 20,000 TCR beta sequences were associated with specific HLA alleles at a false discovery rate of 0.05. A later analysis found that most CMV-associated TCR beta chains appeared HLA-restricted, with HLA associations seemingly driven largely by CMV exposure. Broadly in line with IMGT annotations, most TCR beta V segments showed up in productive rearrangements about 87% or about 30% of the time in an earlier analysis of several hundred of the donors. In both the original and validation cohorts, the classifier was reported to diagnose cytomegalovirus status with high specificity and sensitivity. Correlated functional status among segregating V segments might be attributable to linkage disequilibrium, but an unknown experimental factor could not be ruled out. A further reported finding was that TCR beta sequences accurately predicted the HLA-A and HLA-B alleles for most subjects in the first cohort. Three of the identified cytomegalovirus-associated TCR beta chains were confirmed in vitro to be specific for cytomegalovirus antigens. The authors suggested that the approach could potentially be generalized to other disease states and immunological phenotypes. While some public TCRs were present in many individuals, most TCR sequences turned up only very rarely across donors. Roughly uniform sequencing depth across donors was assumed in presence/absence analyses, although this assumption may not hold. HLA typing was unavailable for some donors at each locus, so association tests used only the typed subset. The only immune exposure information available for the cohort was CMV serostatus. A later genetic analysis associated a missense DCLRE1C variant with V-gene and J-gene trimming of TCR beta chains, and an independent cohort replicated the association. A later analysis found that HLA-associated TCR beta chains were more clonally expanded and had lower generation probabilities than equally common non-associated chains. According to a later analysis, parvovirus B19, influenza, CMV and Epstein-Barr virus appeared linked to several top co-occurrence clusters. A cluster of highly shared sequence variants was judged likely to be a technical artifact of the sequencing pipeline. Assigning TCR associations to individual alleles was difficult when HLA alleles, especially DR and DQ, strongly co-occurred. A total of 150 to 200 TCR beta chains were listed by the study as associated with cytomegalovirus. According to a later analysis, TCR association rates differed among HLA loci, with DRB1 alleles showing the most associated TCRs and HLA-C alleles showing the fewest. The 87-base-pair reads could not distinguish some IMGT-functional V segments, including TRBV6-2 and TRBV6-3, so those segments were excluded. Compared with the approximately 720-donor mean, donors in an Asian-associated ancestry cluster had fewer N-insertions in productive TCRs, according to a later genetic analysis.

The cysteine opens and the phenylalanine closes a CDR3 of 15 amino acids. The CDR3 DNA has 45 bases and is translated from base 1. V and J are truncated by 2 bases and 3 bases respectively, leaving an intervening sequence of 12 bases. Via the germline V gene (reference sequence), CDR1 is SGHKS and CDR2 YYEKEE. The rearrangement combines TRBV5-5 with TRBJ2-4, with the D gene not clear enough to name. Sequencing input: PBMCs. The sequence came from a man aged 40-49 years in good health and CMV-seropositive. The CDR3 in this case is CASSFGSVGKNIQYF. The nucleotide sequence reads as follows: TGTGCCAGCAGCTTCGGGTCCGTGGGCAAAAACATTCAGTACTTC. When the CDR3 is completed using the reference TRBV5-5 and TRBJ2-4 genes on either side, the full variable domain is DAGVTQSPTHLIKTRGQQVTLRCSPISGHKSVSWYQQVLGQGPQFIFQYYEKEERGRGNFPDRFSARQFPNYSSELNVNALLLGDSALYLCASSFGSVGKNIQYFGAGTRLSVL.